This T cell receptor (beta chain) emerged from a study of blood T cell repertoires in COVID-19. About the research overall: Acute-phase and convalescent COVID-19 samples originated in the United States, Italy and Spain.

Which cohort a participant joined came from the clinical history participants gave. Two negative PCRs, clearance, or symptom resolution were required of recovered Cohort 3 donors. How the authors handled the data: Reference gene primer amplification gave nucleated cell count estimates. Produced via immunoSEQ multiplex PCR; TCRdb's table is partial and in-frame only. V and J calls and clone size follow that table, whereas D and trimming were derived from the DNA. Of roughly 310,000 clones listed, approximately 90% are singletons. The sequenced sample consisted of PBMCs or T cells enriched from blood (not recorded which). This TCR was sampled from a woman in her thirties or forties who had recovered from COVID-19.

CDR3 nucleotides: TGTGCTAGTGGTCCGCGCAATGAGCAGTTCTTC. Protein product: CASGPRNEQFF. The chain combines TRBV12-5 with TRBJ2-1; D call uncertain. CDR3 length: 11 amino acids. The V and J ends lost 5 bases and 6 bases respectively, with 5 bases between them. CDR1 LGHNT and CDR2 FRNRAP come from the germline V gene.